This T cell receptor beta chain derives from a study of blood T cell repertoires in COVID-19 (dated by TCRdb to the early 2020s). Turning to the overall study: The collaborator samples originated in the United States, Italy and Spain and spanned the acute and convalescent phases of COVID-19. Samples came from the ongoing ImmuneRACE study (first 160 participants) plus 1,254 subjects from 6 global collaborators. The material from the prospective study consisted of cDNA or gDNA derived from T cells, B-cell-depleted T cells, or PBMCs. The sample metadata nearly always contained a de-identified subject ID, COVID-19 status, age in years and sex. HLA class I and class II types, where available, came from metadata supplied by the sample provider rather than from assay-based typing. The repertoires were released in a freely available public database intended as a resource for research on the immune response to SARS-CoV-2. Deeply sampled blood TCRbeta repertoires from subjects exposed to, actively infected with, or recovered from COVID-19 were included in the dataset. Points the paper makes about the study in general: Clinical and demographic metadata were provided uncurated, with the amount varying by source and participant.

The V end loses 4 bases and the J end loses 0 bases, and a stretch of 7 bases separates them. As encoded in the germline V gene (reference sequence), CDR1 is LGHDT while CDR2 is YNNKEL. From the cysteine through the phenylalanine, the CDR3 covers 14 amino acids. The only DNA kept is the CDR3, 42 bases in frame from the first base. About this clone itself: Its antigen target is currently unknown. No base-level quality is on record; no much larger clone is a single base apart.

Whole blood was collected in K2EDTA tubes by collaborating institutions according to the institutions' own protocols. Collaborator samples were shipped for TCRbeta analysis as frozen whole blood, isolated PBMCs, or DNA extracted from either sample type. TCRbeta CDR3 regions were amplified from genomic DNA using the immunoSEQ Assay, a bias-controlled multiplex PCR. The paper's data handling went like this. The number of nucleated cells in each sample was estimated from the amplification of reference gene primers within the assay. Sequence reads were collapsed and filtered to measure the absolute abundance of every unique TCRbeta CDR3 rearrangement. For each sample, productive Simpson clonality was calculated as the square root of Simpson's diversity index across productive rearrangements. In its TCRdb copy, this immuneACCESS table keeps in-frame sequences only and misses some clones. Where compared with another copy, unresolved V genes explain less than half of these, and the others have no known cause. V, J and clone size were drawn from that table, and D and trimming were deduced from the DNA. The sample table shows 250,000 to 300,000 clones, and approximately 80% are seen once. The ten largest clones add up to 2.5% to 3% of the sample.

Sequencing used peripheral blood. Rearrangement joined TRBV3-1 (or the pseudogene TRBV3-2) to TRBJ1-3, and the D gene may be TRBD1, 5 bases matching. The source is a woman aged 55-70 years with active or convalescent COVID-19. In nucleotides, the sequence is TGTGCCAGCAGCCGGACACGCTCTGGAAACACCATATATTTT. The resulting protein is CASSRTRSGNTIYF.